A selection of T cell receptor beta chains follows, all from one sample in a study of T cell responses to AZD1222 COVID-19 vaccine. Profiling relied on immunoSEQ multiplex PCR, and the TCRdb table lists in-frame clones only, not all of them. The sample shows 150,000 or so clones, approximately 90% of them seen only once. The sequenced sample was peripheral blood, obtained 28 days after the second dose of the MenACWY control vaccine. The receptors stem from an adult who received the MenACWY meningococcal vaccine as a control. Both conserved end residues are part of each CDR3. A D gene is named only where the DNA matches it firmly. The listing skips clone size in some rows; elsewhere it reads once, few, many or a size class.

>NA|TRBV27|12|NA|TRBJ1-1
TGTGCCAGCAGCCTCGGCCATGGCGAACCTTTCTTT
CASSLGHGEPFF
>NA|TRBV6-5|14|NA|TRBJ1-3
TGTGCCAGCAGTTACATGGACAGTCGAAACACCATATATTTT
CASSYMDSRNTIYF
>NA|TRBV28|12|NA|TRBJ1-2
TGTGCCAGCAGTCCTCGGCCGTATGGCTACACCTTC
CASSPRPYGYTF
>NA|TRBV7-2|15|NA|TRBJ1-5
TGTGCCAGCAGCTTCGGCCCGCTCAAGGGTCAGCCCCAGCATTTT
CASSFGPLKGQPQHF
>TRBD1|TRBV19|16|NA|TRBJ2-7
TGTGCCAGTAGTATAAACGAGGCATCAGGGGGCTTCGAGCAGTACTTC
CASSINEASGGFEQYF
>NA|TRBV3-1/TRBV3-2|13|NA|TRBJ1-2
TGTGCCAGCAGCCAGGGGATTCAGTACGGCTACACCTTC
CASSQGIQYGYTF
>NA|TRBV27|17|once|TRBJ2-2
TGTGCCAGCAGGCCCTTTAAGGACAGCCTAGGGCCCGGGGAGCTGTTTTTT
CASRPFKDSLGPGELFF
>NA|TRBV9|15|NA|TRBJ1-4
TGTGCCAGCAGCGCCCGAGTAGGAACTAATGAAAAACTGTTTTTT
CASSARVGTNEKLFF
>NA|TRBV6-5|14|NA|TRBJ1-2
TGTGCCAGCAGGGGGACACTGACTAACTATGGCTACACCTTC
CASRGTLTNYGYTF
>TRBD2|TRBV27|17|once|TRBJ2-2
TGTGCCAGCAGTTTTCGCCGGACTAGCGGGATTGAGGGGGAGCTGTTTTTT
CASSFRRTSGIEGELFF
>NA|TRBV7-2|12|NA|TRBJ2-5
TGTGCCAGCAGCTCCTGGGGGGAGACCCAGTACTTC
CASSSWGETQYF
>NA|TRBV3-1/TRBV3-2|16|NA|TRBJ1-2
TGTGCCAGCAGCCAAGATCTAATCGAGGGGATCTATGGCTACACCTTC
CASSQDLIEGIYGYTF
>NA|TRBV3-1/TRBV3-2|14|NA|TRBJ2-3
TGTGCCAGCAGCCAAGAGGTCTACAAGGTTACGCAGTATTTT
CASSQEVYKVTQYF
>NA|TRBV5-1|14|NA|TRBJ2-6
TGCGCCAGCAGCGGGGGAGCTGGGGCCAACGTCCTGACTTTC
CASSGGAGANVLTF
>TRBD2|TRBV5-4|13|NA|TRBJ2-3
TGTGCCAGCAGAAACCATAGCGGGAGTAAGACTATTTTT
CASRNHSGSKTIF
>TRBD1|TRBV7-9|17|NA|TRBJ1-1
TGTGCCAGCAGCGACGGGACAGGCGCGAAATTGAACACTGAAGCTTTCTTT
CASSDGTGAKLNTEAFF
>NA|TRBV14|16|NA|TRBJ1-5
TGTGCCAGCATCTCATATTGGCAGGGAGATTTGCGGGCCCAGCATTTT
CASISYWQGDLRAQHF
>NA|TRBV21-1|18|NA|TRBJ2-4
TGTGCCAGCAGCAAAGGTGTAGGAAGGGCGGGGGCCAAAAACATTCAGTACTTC
CASSKGVGRAGAKNIQYF
>NA|TRBV20-1|13|NA|TRBJ2-7
TGCAGTGCTAGTCTTGGCCATACACGCGAGCAGTACTTC
CSASLGHTREQYF
>TRBD2|TRBV10-1|16|NA|TRBJ2-5
TGCGCCAGCAGCCCATCCCTCGACCCCGGGGAGGGGACCCAGTACTTC
CASSPSLDPGEGTQYF
>NA|TRBV19|13|NA|TRBJ1-2
TGTGCCACTCTTAAAGGGTCCGCTTGGGGCTACACCTTC
CATLKGSAWGYTF
>TRBD1|TRBV15|15|NA|TRBJ1-5
TGTGCCACCAGCAGGGTGACAGGGGCTCATCAGCCCCAGCATTTT
CATSRVTGAHQPQHF
>NA|TRBV6-2/TRBV6-3|14|NA|TRBJ1-1
TGTGCCAGCAGTTACAGGGGTTCCGGCACTGAAGCTTTCTTT
CASSYRGSGTEAFF
>TRBD1|TRBV23-1|16|NA|TRBJ1-4
TGCGCCAGCAACCGGACAGGGGGCGCGACTAATGAAAAACTGTTTTTT
CASNRTGGATNEKLFF
>NA|TRBV30|14|NA|TRBJ1-1
TGTGCCTGGACTCGGATTCCCATGAACACTGAAGCTTTCTTT
CAWTRIPMNTEAFF
>TRBD1|TRBV9|14|NA|TRBJ1-2
TGTGCCAGCAGCGCCTCGACAGGGATCTATGGCTACACCTTC
CASSASTGIYGYTF
>NA|TRBV9|13|NA|TRBJ2-2
TGTGCCAGCAGCTCTTATGACACCGGGGAGCTGTTTTTT
CASSSYDTGELFF
>NA|TRBV12-3/TRBV12-4|12|NA|TRBJ1-5
TGTGCCAGCAGTTTATATAATCAGCCCCAGCATTTT
CASSLYNQPQHF
>TRBD2|TRBV2|15|NA|TRBJ2-7
TGTGCCAGCGAGGGGGGGACTAGCGGGATAAGTGAGCAGTACTTC
CASEGGTSGISEQYF
>NA|TRBV28|15|NA|TRBJ1-5
TGTGCCAGCAACATAGCAGGGAATAGCAATCAGCCCCAGCATTTT
CASNIAGNSNQPQHF
>NA|TRBV5-1|16|NA|TRBJ1-4
TGCGCCAGCAGCTTCGGGCCTCTTGCAACTAATGAAAAACTGTTTTTT
CASSFGPLATNEKLFF
>NA|TRBV30|11|NA|TRBJ2-1
TGTGCCTGGAGTTTCGGGCAGTCGTGGTTCTTC
CAWSFGQSWFF
>NA|TRBV6-5|14|NA|TRBJ2-7
TGTGCCAGCAGTTACTCTGACCGGCGCTACGAGCAGTACTTC
CASSYSDRRYEQYF
>TRBD1|TRBV5-6|15|NA|TRBJ1-6
TGTGCCAGCAGCTTGTTTACAGGGGCAAATTCACCCCTCCACTTT
CASSLFTGANSPLHF
>NA|TRBV5-1|13|NA|TRBJ2-3
TGCGCCAGCAGCTTGTATCTCGCAGATACGCAGTATTTT
CASSLYLADTQYF
>NA|TRBV28|11|NA|TRBJ2-7
TGTGCCAGCAAATTCTCCTACGAGCAGTACTTC
CASKFSYEQYF
>NA|TRBV4-2|16|NA|TRBJ1-6
TGTGCCAGCAGAACCGAGCCCCCTGGGGGTAATTCACCCCTCCACTTT
CASRTEPPGGNSPLHF
>NA|TRBV7-9|13|NA|TRBJ2-7
TGTGCCAGCAGTTTGGGACGGACCTACGAGCAGTACTTC
CASSLGRTYEQYF
>NA|TRBV2|13|NA|TRBJ2-4
TGTGCCAGCAGTGGCGGAGGCCTTAACATTCAGTACTTC
CASSGGGLNIQYF
>NA|TRBV6-4|13|NA|TRBJ1-2
TGTGCCAGCAGTGACCAAGAGGGGTATGGCTACACCTTC
CASSDQEGYGYTF
>TRBD1|TRBV9|14|NA|TRBJ2-2
TGTGCCAGCACCCGGGACAGCCACACCGGGGAGCTGTTTTTT
CASTRDSHTGELFF